Presented here are 13 T cell receptor beta chains from one specimen sequenced in a study of T cells after posttransplantation cyclophosphamide. Cyclophosphamide on days +3 and +4 followed busulfan-fludarabine conditioning and a marrow graft. The method was immunoSEQ multiplex PCR; TCRdb's version includes in-frame clones alone and lacks a portion of them. The data hold 35,000 to 45,000 clones, with around 80% observed a single time. This sample comprised CD4+ T cells sorted from blood, obtained 1,700 to 2,000 days after a stem cell transplant with posttransplant cyclophosphamide. The receptor source for this set is a female patient in her thirties or forties who received an allogeneic stem cell transplant from a related donor, was CMV-positive, and had no GVHD. Some T cells may arise from the graft donor.

The gene calls are TRBV2 and TRBJ1-2; 9 bases fit TRBD1. V lost 1 base to trimming and J lost 5 bases; unmatched junction nucleotides: 5. CDR1 is SNHLY, CDR2 FYNNEI, per germline. The CDR3 contains 15 residues. The CDR3 DNA reads TGTGCCAGCAGTGAAGAACAGGGGGCCTTTTATGGCTACACCTTC. Translated: CASSEEQGAFYGYTF.

The chain is built from TRBV18 and TRBJ2-3; 10 bases match TRBD1. J gave up 5 bases and V 6 bases, and 11 bases lay outside the gene matches. The germline gives CDR1 KGHSH, CDR2 LQKENI. This CDR3 is 16 amino acids long. The CDR3 nucleotides read TGTGCCAGCTCGCCTCCCGGGACAGGGGTGAAAGATACGCAGTATTTT. This gives the protein CASSPPGTGVKDTQYF.

DNA of the CDR3: TGTGCCAGCAGTGGTCTAGCGGGGAACAATGAGCAGTTCTTC. Its translation is CASSGLAGNNEQFF. The chain couples TRBV6-4 to TRBJ2-1; TRBD2 matches at 9 bases. Per the germline V gene, CDR1 is MRHNA and CDR2 is SNTAGT. There are 14 residues in the CDR3. The V gene end was trimmed by 4 bases and the J gene end by 5 bases; junction bases not matched to a gene: 3.

The rearrangement uses TRBV5-3 and TRBJ1-1; 9 nucleotides line up with TRBD1. TRBV5-3 counts as an open reading frame of uncertain function. The CDR3 is 17 amino acids. V dropped 4 bases and J dropped 0; count of bases not matched to a gene: 10. In DNA form, the CDR3 reads TGTGCCAGAAGCCCACAGGGGGCGCCGGTCATGAACACTGAAGCTTTCTTT. This encodes CARSPQGAPVMNTEAFF.

The rearrangement links TRBV18 to TRBJ2-1; D is undetermined. Trimming took off 6 bases at V and 9 bases at J, with 12 bases between the two ends. Germline V lookup: CDR1 KGHSH, CDR2 LQKENI. CDR3 length: 12 amino acids. The CDR3 region is CASSRGGSEQFF. The CDR3 DNA is TGTGCCAGCTCCCGCGGCGGTTCTGAGCAGTTCTTC.

The V call is TRBV7-2, the J call TRBJ2-3; D gene unclear. Looked up from germline, CDR1 is SGHTA and CDR2 is FQGNSA. The CDR3 consists of 15 residues. Trimming shortened V by 2 bases and J by 0 bases, and 9 bases separated the two germline ends. For the CDR3, the DNA is TGTGCCAGCAGCTTAATCGCGGCTAGCACAGATACGCAGTATTTT. Residues: CASSLIAASTDTQYF.

The CDR3 protein is CASSYSSDRGSYGYTF. The CDR3 DNA sequence: TGTGCCAGCAGTTACTCGTCGGACAGGGGATCCTATGGCTACACCTTC. V is TRBV6-5 and J is TRBJ1-2; TRBD1 matches 9 bases. CDR3 size: 16 residues. The V gene's germline CDR1 is MNHEY and CDR2 SVGAGI. The V segment lost 0 bases and the J segment 4 bases; nucleotides outside the gene matches: 6.

This chain uses TRBV5-4 with TRBJ2-2; D perhaps matches TRBD1 (6 bases). The CDR3 runs 16 residues. V lost 4 bases and J lost 1, with 14 bases in between. Germline CDR1 SGHNT, CDR2 YYREEE (reference sequence). The CDR3 region is CASSQGLGQNTGELFF. In DNA form, the CDR3 reads TGTGCCAGCAGCCAGGGGTTGGGACAGAACACCGGGGAGCTGTTTTTT.

This clone was found once. This sequence joins TRBV29-1 and TRBJ1-1; a possible D gene is TRBD1 (5 bases). V gave up 5 bases and J gave up 2 bases, with 9 bases separating them. This CDR3 has 12 residues. CDR1 SQVTM and CDR2 ANQGSEA come from the germline V gene. DNA of the CDR3: TGCAGCGTTATAGGGGATAACACTGAAGCTTTCTTT. Translated, it gives CSVIGDNTEAFF.

This clone was recorded a few times. Additional DNA sequences in this sample encode the identical CDR3. The V and J genes are TRBV29-1 and TRBJ1-1; 7 nucleotides agree with TRBD1. Trimming took 6 bases from V and 1 from J; bases not matched to a gene: 5. CDR1 SQVTM and CDR2 ANQGSEA come from the germline V gene. The CDR3 totals 13 residues. This CDR3 is CSVQDRKNTEAFF. CDR3 nucleotide sequence: TGCAGCGTCCAGGACAGGAAGAACACTGAAGCTTTCTTT.

This clone was observed a handful of times. This chain links TRBV29-1 with TRBJ1-1; 8 bases match TRBD1. V dropped 6 bases and J dropped 5; count of bases not matched to a gene: 8. The CDR3 extends over 13 amino acids. The V gene's germline CDR1 is SQVTM and CDR2 ANQGSEA. The DNA of the CDR3 is TGCAGCGTCGCACCTACAGGGGGGACTGAAGCTTTCTTT. Amino acid sequence: CSVAPTGGTEAFF.

This clone was counted only a few times. V usage is TRBV9 and J usage is TRBJ1-1; D perhaps matches TRBD1 (5 bases). CDR1 and CDR2 from the germline V gene are SGDLS and YYNGEE. The V gene lost 1 base and the J gene lost 6 bases, with 16 bases spanning the gap. The CDR3 totals 15 residues. CDR3 in DNA: TGTGCCAGCAGCGTAACGGGGTGGGACTCAGCTGAAGCTTTCTTT. Residues: CASSVTGWDSAEAFF.

The chain links TRBV13 to TRBJ2-7, with 11 bases that match TRBD2. The length of the CDR3 is 14 residues. Germline CDR1 and CDR2: PRHDT and FYEKMQ (reference sequence). The V gene end was trimmed by 7 bases and the J gene end by 4 bases; junction bases not matched to a gene: 6. CDR3 sequence: CASKIAGGPYEQYF. The DNA for the CDR3 is TGTGCCAGCAAAATAGCGGGGGGGCCATACGAGCAGTACTTC.